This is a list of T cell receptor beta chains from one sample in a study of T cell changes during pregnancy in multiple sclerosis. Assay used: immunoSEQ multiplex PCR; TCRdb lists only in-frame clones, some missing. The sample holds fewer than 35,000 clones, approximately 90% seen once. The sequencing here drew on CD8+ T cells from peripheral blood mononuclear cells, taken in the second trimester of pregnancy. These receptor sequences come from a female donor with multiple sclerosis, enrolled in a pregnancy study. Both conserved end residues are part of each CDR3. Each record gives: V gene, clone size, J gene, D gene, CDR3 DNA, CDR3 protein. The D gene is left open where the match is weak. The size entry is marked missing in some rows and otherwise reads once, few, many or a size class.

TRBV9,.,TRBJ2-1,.,TGTGCCAGCAGCTCCCGAACGGGGAGCTCCTACAATGAGCAGTTCTTC,CASSSRTGSSYNEQFF
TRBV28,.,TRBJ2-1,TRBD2,TGTGCCAGCAGTTTCCCAGCGGGGAGGGGATACAATGAGCAGTTCTTC,CASSFPAGRGYNEQFF
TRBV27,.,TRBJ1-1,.,TGTGCCAGCAGTTTACGGGGGGCGATGAACACTGAAGCTTTCTTT,CASSLRGAMNTEAFF
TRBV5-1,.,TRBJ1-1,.,TGCGCCAGCAGGCCTCGGGGGGCGATTGAAGCTTTCTTT,CASRPRGAIEAFF
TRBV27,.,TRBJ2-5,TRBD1,TGTGCCAGCAGTTTATGGGGACAGAAAGAGACCCAGTACTTC,CASSLWGQKETQYF
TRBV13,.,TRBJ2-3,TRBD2,TGTGCCAGCAGCTCGCGTCTAGCGGGAGCGACAGATACGCAGTATTTT,CASSSRLAGATDTQYF
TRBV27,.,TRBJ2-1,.,TGTGCCAGCAGTTCCGTTCGCTCGACAAATGAGCAGTTCTTC,CASSSVRSTNEQFF
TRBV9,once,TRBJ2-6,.,TGTGCCAGCAGCGTAGGGGGGGCTGGGGCCAACGTCCTGACTTTC,CASSVGGAGANVLTF
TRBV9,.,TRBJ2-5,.,TGTGCCAGCAGCGTAGATGAGGGTGGTTGGGAGACCCAGTACTTC,CASSVDEGGWETQYF
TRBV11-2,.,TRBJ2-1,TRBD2,TGTGCCAGCGACCGGACTAGCGGGGACAATGAGCAGTTCTTC,CASDRTSGDNEQFF
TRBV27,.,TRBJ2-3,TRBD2,TGTGCCAGCAGTCCCCGACTAGCGGAAAGAGGAGATACGCAGTATTTT,CASSPRLAERGDTQYF
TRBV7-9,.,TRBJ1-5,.,TGTGCCAGCAGCCCGGGAGGGATCGGCAATCAGCCCCAGCATTTT,CASSPGGIGNQPQHF
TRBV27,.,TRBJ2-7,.,TGTGCCAGCAGTCCGACAGCCTCCTACGAGCAGTACTTC,CASSPTASYEQYF
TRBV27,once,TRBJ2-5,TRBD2,TGTGCCAGCAGTTTCGGGACTAACCAAGAGACCCAGTACTTC,CASSFGTNQETQYF
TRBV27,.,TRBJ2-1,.,TGTGCCAGCAGCCCTACCACAGGGCGCGAGCAGTTCTTC,CASSPTTGREQFF
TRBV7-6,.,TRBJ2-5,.,TGTGCCAGCAGCTTAAGAGGAGCCGAGACCCAGTACTTC,CASSLRGAETQYF
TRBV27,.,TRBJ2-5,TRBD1,TGTGCCAGCAGTTTAGAACAGGGGGCGGAGGAGACCCAGTACTTC,CASSLEQGAEETQYF
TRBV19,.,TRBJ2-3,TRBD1,TGTGCCAGTAGTATGAGGGCAGGGGGCTTAGATACGCAGTATTTT,CASSMRAGGLDTQYF
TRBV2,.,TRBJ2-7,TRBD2,TGTGCCAGCAGTGCGGGACTAAACTACGAGCAGTACTTC,CASSAGLNYEQYF
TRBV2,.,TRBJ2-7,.,TGTGCCAGCGCTCCCAGCTCCTACGAGCAGTACTTC,CASAPSSYEQYF
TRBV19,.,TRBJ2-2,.,TGTGCCAGTAGTATAGATCGGGGAAGCGGGCACCACACCGGGGAGCTGTTTTTT,CASSIDRGSGHHTGELFF
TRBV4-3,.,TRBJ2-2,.,TGCGCCAGCAGCCAAGATAACAGAATCACCGGGGAGCTGTTTTTT,CASSQDNRITGELFF
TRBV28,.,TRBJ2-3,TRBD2,TGTGCCAGCAGTTTAAACTGGGCGGGGGGCACAGATACGCAGTATTTT,CASSLNWAGGTDTQYF
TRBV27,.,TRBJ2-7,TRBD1,TGTGCCAGCAGTTTCGATGGGACAGCCCACTACGAGCAGTACTTC,CASSFDGTAHYEQYF
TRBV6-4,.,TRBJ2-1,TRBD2,TGTGCCAGCAGTGACTCTCTAGCGGGAGCTAATGAGCAGTTCTTC,CASSDSLAGANEQFF
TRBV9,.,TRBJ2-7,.,TGTGCCAGCAGCGCTGAAACAGGGATCGGCTCCTACGAGCAGTACTTC,CASSAETGIGSYEQYF
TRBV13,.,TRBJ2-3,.,TGTGCCAGCAGCCCTGCGGATACGCAGTATTTT,CASSPADTQYF
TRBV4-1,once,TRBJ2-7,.,TGCGCCAGCAGCCAAGATCTAACCCACGACGAGCAGTACTTC,CASSQDLTHDEQYF
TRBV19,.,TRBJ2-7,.,TGTGCCAGTAGTATAGACCGCTACCCTTACGAGCAGTACTTC,CASSIDRYPYEQYF
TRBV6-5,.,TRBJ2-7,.,TGTGCCAGCAGTTACAGCAACAGGAACAGCTACGAGCAGTACTTT,CASSYSNRNSYEQYF
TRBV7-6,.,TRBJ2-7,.,TGTGCCAGCAGACATACAGGGCAAGAGCAGTACTTC,CASRHTGQEQYF
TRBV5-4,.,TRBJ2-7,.,TGTGCCAGCAGCTTGGGGCCGGGAGAAGTCGAGCAGTACTTC,CASSLGPGEVEQYF
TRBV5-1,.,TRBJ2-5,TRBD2,TGCGCCAGCAGCTTGGGAGGCCTAGCGGGAGCGTTAAGACGGGAGACCCAGTACTTC,CASSLGGLAGALRRETQYF
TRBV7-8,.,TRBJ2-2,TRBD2,TGTGCCAGCAGCAGAGCACCGGGACTAGCGGAAGGGGAGCTGTTTTTT,CASSRAPGLAEGELFF
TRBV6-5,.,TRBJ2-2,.,TGTGCCAGCAGTCTACAGGGAATCACCGGGGAGCTGTTTTTT,CASSLQGITGELFF
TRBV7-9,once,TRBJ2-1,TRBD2,TGTGCCAGCAGCCTGGGACTAGCGGAGTACAATGAGCAGTTCTTC,CASSLGLAEYNEQFF
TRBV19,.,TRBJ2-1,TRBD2,TGTGCCAGTAGTACACTCCCTCTAGCGGTTAATGAGCAGTTCTTC,CASSTLPLAVNEQFF
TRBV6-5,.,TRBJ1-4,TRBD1,TGTGCCAGCAGCCTGACAGGGATTAATGAAAAACTGTTTTTT,CASSLTGINEKLFF
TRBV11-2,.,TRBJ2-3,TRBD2,TGTGCCAGCAGCTCACCACTAGCGGGAGAGACAGATACGCAGTATTTT,CASSSPLAGETDTQYF
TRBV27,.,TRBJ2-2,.,TGTGCCAGCAGGGGACATCGGAGGGAGGGCACCGGGGAGCTGTTTTTT,CASRGHRREGTGELFF
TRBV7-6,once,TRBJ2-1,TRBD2,TGTGCCAGCAGCCAGCGGGAGAAACATGAGCAGTTCTTC,CASSQREKHEQFF
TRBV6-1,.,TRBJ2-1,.,TGTGCCAGCAGTGACTCGGGATTTGAGCAGTTCTTC,CASSDSGFEQFF
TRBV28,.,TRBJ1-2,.,TGTGCCAGCAGTCCGTCGGGAGGGAGTAACTATGGCTACACCTTC,CASSPSGGSNYGYTF
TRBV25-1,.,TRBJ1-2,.,TGTGCCAGCAGTGGGGGGGGCTCCTCGACAGCTAACTATGGCTACACCTTC,CASSGGGSSTANYGYTF
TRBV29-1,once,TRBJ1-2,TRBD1,TGCAGCGTTGAAATTAGGGGACAGGGGGTTTATGGCTACACCTTC,CSVEIRGQGVYGYTF
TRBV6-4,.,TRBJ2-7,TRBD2,TGTGCCAGCAGTGAGAGGAGCGGGAGGTCCTACGAGCAGTACTTC,CASSERSGRSYEQYF
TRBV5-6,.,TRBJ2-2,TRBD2,TGTGCCAGCAGCCCCGGACTAGCGGGAGGCCTAAGAACCGGGGAGCTGTTTTTT,CASSPGLAGGLRTGELFF
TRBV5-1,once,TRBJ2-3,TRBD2,TGCGCCAGCACCGATGGGAGGGGTCTTCTTGAGGATACGCAGTATTTT,CASTDGRGLLEDTQYF
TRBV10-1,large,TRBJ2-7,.,TGCGCCAGCAGTGCCAGGGGCCGCGAGCAGTACTTC,CASSARGREQYF
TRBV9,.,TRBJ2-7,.,TGTGCCAGCAGCGTAGCAGGGGCGCCATACAAGCAGTACTTC,CASSVAGAPYKQYF
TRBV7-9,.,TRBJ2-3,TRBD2,TGTGCCAGCAACGCCCGACTAGCGGGAGTCACAGATACGCAGTATTTT,CASNARLAGVTDTQYF